The rows below give T cell receptor beta chains drawn from one sample of a study of blood T cell repertoires in COVID-19. Data came from immunoSEQ multiplex PCR; TCRdb stores just in-frame clones and leaves some out. The sample has 90,000 to 150,000 clones, roughly 80% seen once; the top ten hold 10%. The sequencing input was peripheral blood. The origin of the receptors is a human donor in a cohort sampled during active COVID-19. The CDR3 runs from the conserved cysteine through the conserved F or W. Each record gives: V gene, clone size, J gene, D gene, CDR3 protein, CDR3 DNA. A D gene is named only where the DNA matches it firmly. The size entry is marked missing in some rows and otherwise reads once, few, many or a size class.

TRBV9	NA	TRBJ2-7	TRBD1	CASSAQGAYEQYF	TGTGCCAGCAGCGCTCAGGGGGCCTACGAGCAGTACTTC
TRBV5-5	NA	TRBJ2-5	TRBD1	CASSLGFGQVKQETQYF	TGTGCCAGCAGCTTGGGTTTCGGACAGGTAAAACAAGAGACCCAGTACTTC
TRBV4-1	once	TRBJ2-2	TRBD1	CASSQGQGPTGELFF	TGCGCCAGCAGCCAGGGACAGGGTCCGACCGGGGAGCTGTTTTTT
TRBV23-1	NA	TRBJ1-5	NA	CASQKGRYQPQHF	TGCGCCAGCCAAAAGGGGAGGTACCAGCCCCAGCATTTT
TRBV6-4	NA	TRBJ2-6	TRBD1	CASSGGTGDAGANVLTF	TGTGCCAGCAGTGGAGGGACAGGGGATGCTGGGGCCAACGTCCTGACTTTC
TRBV4-3	NA	TRBJ2-3	TRBD2	CASSTQAGGSTDTQYF	TGCGCCAGCAGCACACAAGCGGGAGGGAGCACAGATACGCAGTATTTT
TRBV18	NA	TRBJ2-7	NA	CASSPPNSYEQYF	TGTGCCAGCTCACCCCCCAACTCCTACGAGCAGTACTTC
TRBV5-1	few	TRBJ2-5	NA	CASSLGQIQETQYF	TGCGCCAGCAGCTTGGGACAGATTCAAGAGACCCAGTACTTC
TRBV30	NA	TRBJ1-6	TRBD1	CAWPVESGTEGNSPLHF	TGTGCCTGGCCTGTAGAATCCGGGACAGAGGGGAATTCACCCCTCCACTTT
TRBV19	NA	TRBJ1-1	TRBD1	CASFPRTGSYTEAFF	TGTGCCAGTTTTCCCCGGACAGGGTCCTACACTGAAGCTTTCTTT
TRBV15	NA	TRBJ2-7	NA	CATSSTGRSSYEQYF	TGTGCCACCAGTTCGACAGGGAGGAGCTCCTACGAGCAGTACTTC
TRBV2	NA	TRBJ1-1	TRBD1	CASRPPRGRSEAFF	TGTGCCAGCAGGCCCCCCAGGGGGCGCAGTGAAGCTTTCTTT
TRBV7-2	NA	TRBJ2-7	TRBD2	CASRKGLAGVDEQYF	TGTGCCAGCAGGAAAGGACTAGCGGGAGTCGACGAGCAGTACTTC
TRBV19	NA	TRBJ1-5	TRBD1	CASATGIGNQPQHF	TGTGCCAGTGCGACAGGGATCGGCAATCAGCCCCAGCATTTT
TRBV21-1	once	TRBJ1-1	NA	CASSKVLGTGGGTEAFF	TGTGCCAGCAGCAAAGTTCTGGGGACAGGGGGTGGCACTGAAGCTTTCTTT
TRBV3-1/TRBV3-2	NA	TRBJ1-3	NA	CASSLLLAGNTIYF	TGTGCCAGCAGCCTACTCCTGGCTGGAAACACCATATATTTT
TRBV4-1	NA	TRBJ2-7	NA	CASSYQTSSYEQYF	TGCGCCAGCAGCTATCAGACAAGCTCCTACGAGCAGTACTTC
TRBV6-6	NA	TRBJ1-2	TRBD1	CASSYSRGDGYTF	TGTGCCAGCAGTTACTCCAGGGGGGATGGCTACACCTTC
TRBV2	few	TRBJ1-2	NA	CASSGTNYGYTF	TGTGCCAGCAGCGGGACTAACTATGGCTACACCTTC
TRBV9	NA	TRBJ2-4	NA	CASSAPGQASIQYF	TGTGCCAGCAGCGCTCCTGGTCAGGCGAGCATTCAGTACTTC
TRBV10-1	NA	TRBJ2-1	TRBD2	CASMGGVYNEQFF	TGCGCCAGCATGGGGGGGGTCTACAATGAGCAGTTCTTC
TRBV7-2	NA	TRBJ2-7	NA	CASSLEAGAGYEQYF	TGTGCCAGCAGCTTAGAGGCGGGGGCGGGCTACGAGCAGTACTTC
TRBV19	few	TRBJ1-1	TRBD1	CASSKTPGQGGTEAFF	TGTGCCAGTAGCAAAACACCCGGACAGGGCGGGACTGAAGCTTTCTTT
TRBV13	NA	TRBJ2-5	TRBD2	CASRTQGGQETQYF	TGTGCCAGCCGAACGCAGGGAGGGCAAGAGACCCAGTACTTC
TRBV7-2	once	TRBJ2-2	TRBD1	CASSAQTGATTGELFF	TGTGCCAGCAGCGCGCAGACAGGGGCGACCACCGGGGAGCTGTTTTTT
TRBV6-5	NA	TRBJ1-5	TRBD1	CASSSRQGEQPQHF	TGTGCCAGCAGTTCTAGACAGGGTGAACAGCCCCAGCATTTT
TRBV7-7	NA	TRBJ2-5	TRBD2	CASSPRTSGIETQYF	TGTGCTAGCAGCCCGAGGACTAGCGGGATAGAGACCCAGTACTTC
TRBV4-2	NA	TRBJ2-1	NA	CASSQDLTGAQNEQFF	TGTGCCAGCAGCCAAGACTTGACGGGAGCCCAAAATGAGCAGTTCTTC
TRBV10-3	NA	TRBJ1-6	NA	CAISESGGNNSPLHF	TGTGCCATCAGTGAGTCTGGGGGCAACAATTCACCCCTCCACTTT
TRBV11-3	NA	TRBJ1-3	TRBD1	CASSSKGQILSGNTIYF	TGTGCCAGCAGCTCGAAGGGACAGATTCTGTCTGGAAACACCATATATTTT
TRBV5-1	NA	TRBJ1-6	TRBD1	CASSLGRTGPGPLHF	TGCGCCAGCAGCTTGGGGAGGACAGGCCCAGGTCCCCTCCACTTT
TRBV28	NA	TRBJ1-6	NA	CASSFHQGFNSPLHF	TGTGCCAGCAGTTTTCACCAGGGATTCAATTCACCCCTCCACTTT
TRBV18	NA	TRBJ2-2	NA	CASSPLAANTGELFF	TGTGCCAGCTCACCACTAGCGGCGAACACCGGGGAGCTGTTTTTT
TRBV5-4	NA	TRBJ2-7	TRBD1	CASSLGGTGRYEQYF	TGTGCCAGCAGCTTGGGTGGGACAGGGAGGTACGAGCAGTACTTC
TRBV7-3	NA	TRBJ1-2	TRBD1	CASSYRDSLSYGYTF	TGTGCCAGCAGCTACCGGGACAGCCTTTCCTATGGCTACACCTTC
TRBV12-3/TRBV12-4	NA	TRBJ2-7	NA	CASSPWANYEQYF	TGTGCCAGCAGTCCCTGGGCCAACTACGAGCAGTACTTC
TRBV12-3/TRBV12-4	once	TRBJ2-1	NA	CASSLSGAGQQFF	TGTGCCAGCAGTTTGTCAGGGGCTGGCCAGCAGTTCTTC
TRBV5-4	NA	TRBJ2-1	TRBD1	CASSFAQGVLNEQFF	TGTGCCAGCAGCTTTGCCCAGGGGGTACTAAATGAGCAGTTCTTC
TRBV19	NA	TRBJ2-5	TRBD2	CASSTGGGAGETQYF	TGTGCCAGTAGTACCGGCGGGGGAGCAGGAGAGACCCAGTACTTC
TRBV7-6	NA	TRBJ2-7	TRBD1	CASSSRQGLSFEQYF	TGTGCCAGCAGCTCGCGACAGGGCCTCTCTTTTGAGCAGTACTTC
TRBV21-1	NA	TRBJ1-4	NA	CASSAVGTVNEKLFF	TGTGCCAGCAGCGCGGTCGGGACAGTGAATGAAAAACTGTTTTTT
TRBV6-6	NA	TRBJ2-1	NA	CASSGGRGHNNEQFF	TGTGCCAGCAGCGGTGGCAGGGGCCATAACAATGAGCAGTTCTTC
TRBV6-5	NA	TRBJ1-1	TRBD1	CASNSDRVGTEAFF	TGTGCCAGCAACTCAGACAGGGTGGGCACTGAAGCTTTCTTT
TRBV5-5	NA	TRBJ2-7	NA	CASSSLGLDLYF	TGTGCCAGCAGCTCCCTAGGACTTGATCTGTACTTC
TRBV14	NA	TRBJ1-6	NA	CASSHRVYNSPLHF	TGTGCCAGCAGCCACAGGGTATATAATTCACCCCTCCACTTT
TRBV6-5	NA	TRBJ1-2	NA	CASSYSKSTGNYGYTF	TGTGCCAGCAGTTACTCGAAGTCTACAGGGAACTATGGCTACACCTTC
TRBV6-6	NA	TRBJ1-1	NA	CASSHRVEGITEAFF	TGTGCCAGCAGCCACAGGGTCGAGGGGATCACTGAAGCTTTCTTT
TRBV7-3	NA	TRBJ2-1	NA	CASSPTRGLALYNEQFF	TGTGCCAGCAGCCCAACGCGGGGCCTTGCCCTATACAATGAGCAGTTCTTC
TRBV19	NA	TRBJ1-3	TRBD1	CASNDRGAGNTIYF	TGTGCCAGTAACGACAGGGGGGCTGGAAACACCATATATTTT
TRBV7-9	few	TRBJ1-4	TRBD1	CASSLGQGAFEKLFF	TGTGCCAGCAGCCTAGGACAGGGGGCTTTTGAAAAACTGTTTTTT